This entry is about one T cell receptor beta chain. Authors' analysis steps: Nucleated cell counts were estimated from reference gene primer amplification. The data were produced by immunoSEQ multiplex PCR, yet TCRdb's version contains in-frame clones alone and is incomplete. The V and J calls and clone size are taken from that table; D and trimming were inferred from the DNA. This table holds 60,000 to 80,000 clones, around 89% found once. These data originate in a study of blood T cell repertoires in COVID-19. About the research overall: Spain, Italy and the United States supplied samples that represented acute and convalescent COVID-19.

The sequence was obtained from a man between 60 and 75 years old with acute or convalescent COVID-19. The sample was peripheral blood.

CDR3 sequence: CASLGQPNTEAFF. In DNA form, the CDR3 reads TGTGCCAGCCTGGGACAGCCAAACACTGAAGCTTTCTTT. This chain links TRBV28 with TRBJ1-1; 7 bases match TRBD1. This CDR3 region has 13 residues. Germline V gene data show CDR1 as MDHEN and CDR2 as SYDVKM. Trimming cost V 8 bases and J 2 bases; bases outside gene matches: 5.